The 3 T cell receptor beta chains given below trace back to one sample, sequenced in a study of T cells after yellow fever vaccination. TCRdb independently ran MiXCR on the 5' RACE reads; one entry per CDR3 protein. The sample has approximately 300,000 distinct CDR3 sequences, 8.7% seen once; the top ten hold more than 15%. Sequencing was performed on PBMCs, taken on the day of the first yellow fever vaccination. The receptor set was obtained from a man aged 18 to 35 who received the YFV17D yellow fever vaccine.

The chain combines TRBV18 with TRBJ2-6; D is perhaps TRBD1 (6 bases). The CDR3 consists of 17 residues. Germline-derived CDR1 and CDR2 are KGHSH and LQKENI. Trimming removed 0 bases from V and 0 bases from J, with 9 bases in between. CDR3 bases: TGTGCCAGCTCACCACCGGACAGAGTCTCTGGGGCCAACGTCCTGACTTTC. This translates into CASSPPDRVSGANVLTF. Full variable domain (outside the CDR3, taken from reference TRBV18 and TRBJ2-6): NAGVMQNPRHLVRRRGQEARLRCSPMKGHSHVYWYRQLPEEGLKFMVYLQKENIIDESGMPKERFSAEFPKEGPSILRIQQVVRGDSAAYFCASSPPDRVSGANVLTFGAGSRLTVL.

The CDR3, as DNA: TGTGCCAGCAGCTTAGAGGCCGGCAGGTCCTACGAGCAGTACGTC. This codes for CASSLEAGRSYEQYV. This rearrangement joins TRBV7-9 to TRBJ2-7; D is unresolved. Trimming cost V 1 base and J 1 base, with 11 bases left between them. CDR3 length: 15 residues. Per the germline V gene, CDR1 is SEHNR and CDR2 is FQNEAQ (reference sequence).

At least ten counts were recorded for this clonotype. The CDR3 coding sequence is TGTGCCAGCAGTTTACAGTACGCTGAAGCTTTCTTT. Protein product: CASSLQYAEAFF. The genes are TRBV12-3 or TRBV12-4 and TRBJ1-1; D remains unclear. This CDR3 is built from 12 residues. Trimming took 2 bases from V and 6 from J, leaving 7 bases between them.